Presented here are 18 T cell receptor beta chains from one specimen sequenced in a study of blood T cell repertoires in COVID-19. Profiling relied on immunoSEQ multiplex PCR, and the TCRdb table lists in-frame clones only, not all of them. The table records 150,000 to 200,000 clones, approximately 83% of them present only once. Sequencing used peripheral blood. The receptors shown here come from a human donor with active or convalescent COVID-19. The donor label of this sample is uncertain.

A remark on this clone: Other DNA sequences of this sample code for an identical CDR3. The chain uses TRBV6-5 and TRBJ1-1; the match to TRBD1 covers 8 bases. The CDR3 loop spans 13 amino acids. Germline V gene data show CDR1 as MNHEY and CDR2 as SVGAGI. After removal of 6 bases from V and 5 bases from J, the junction contained 5 bases not matched to a gene. CDR3 sequence (DNA): TGTGCCAGCAGCCTTACAGGGGGGACTGAAGCTTTCTTT. It encodes CASSLTGGTEAFF.

The chain employs TRBV13 and TRBJ1-1; 9 bases line up with TRBD1. J was trimmed by 2 bases and V by 2 bases; bases with no gene match: 6. The CDR3 spans 16 residues. Germline values: CDR1 PRHDT, CDR2 FYEKMQ (reference sequence). CDR3 nucleotides: TGTGCCAGCAGCTTACATGGGACAGGGCGTAACACTGAAGCTTTCTTT. Protein sequence: CASSLHGTGRNTEAFF.

The genes are TRBV2 and TRBJ2-2, with TRBD2 identical over 9 bases. This CDR3 contains 15 residues. Germline V CDR1 and CDR2: SNHLY, FYNNEI. V lost 7 bases, J lost 1 base, and 4 bases stayed unmatched. The CDR3, as DNA: TGTGCCAGCAAATCAGCGGGGGGGAACACCGGGGAGCTGTTTTTT. Protein product: CASKSAGGNTGELFF.

The chain recombines TRBV2 with TRBJ1-1, with 10 bases identical to TRBD1. Germline assignment: CDR1 SNHLY and CDR2 FYNNEI. After removal of 1 base from V and 6 bases from J, the junction contained 2 bases not matched to a gene. The CDR3 is 14 amino acids. The CDR3 loop reads CASSEGQGAPEAFF. The CDR3 region has the DNA TGTGCCAGCAGTGAAGGACAGGGGGCACCTGAAGCTTTCTTT. The full variable domain, its missing parts supplied by reference TRBV2 and TRBJ1-1, is EPEVTQTPSHQVTQMGQEVILRCVPISNHLYFYWYRQILGQKVEFLVSFYNNEISEKSEIFDDQFSVERPDGSNFTLKIRSTKLEDSAMYFCASSEGQGAPEAFFGQGTRLTVV.

V gene TRBV5-6 combines with J gene TRBJ2-5; 9 bases are a match to TRBD1. This CDR3 contains 13 residues. Germline CDR1 SGHDT, CDR2 YYEEEE. Trimming removed 0 bases from V and 8 bases from J; junction bases left unmatched: 2. CDR3 bases: TGTGCCAGCAGCTTGGACAGGGGGCGAACCCAGTACTTC. This gives the protein CASSLDRGRTQYF.

This chain uses TRBV9 with TRBJ2-2, with TRBD1 identical over 10 bases. The CDR3 is 15 amino acids. Trimming took 3 bases from V and 5 from J; bases not matched to a gene: 4. Germline V gene lookup returns CDR1 SGDLS and CDR2 YYNGEE. CDR3 amino acids: CASSAGQGETGELFF. The CDR3 DNA is TGTGCCAGCAGCGCCGGACAGGGGGAAACCGGGGAGCTGTTTTTT.

The rearrangement joins TRBV9 to TRBJ1-1, with D perhaps TRBD1 (6 bases). V was trimmed by 6 bases and J by 3 bases, leaving 18 bases between them. Germline-derived CDR1 and CDR2 are SGDLS and YYNGEE. CDR3 length: 15 amino acids. The CDR3 here is CASTLGGRGDTEAFF. In DNA form, the CDR3 reads TGTGCCAGCACCTTGGGGGGCCGGGGGGACACTGAAGCTTTCTTT.

CDR3 bases: TGTGCCAGCAGCCTAGGACAGTCTGGGGCCAACGTCCTGACTTTC. It is translated as CASSLGQSGANVLTF. The genes are TRBV28 and TRBJ2-6, with D tentatively TRBD1 (6 bases). V shed 6 bases and J shed 1 base, with 10 bases lying between them. Germline-derived CDR1 and CDR2 are MDHEN and SYDVKM. The CDR3 is made up of 15 amino acids.

This clone was counted only a few times. This chain connects TRBV7-3 to TRBJ2-1; the match to TRBD2 covers 9 bases. Germline V gene sequence: CDR1 SGHTA, CDR2 FQGTGA. Losses at the gene ends were 5 bases for V and 14 bases for J; bases not matched to a gene: 13. This CDR3 has 14 residues. CDR3: CASSRAESGTSKFF. CDR3 nucleotide sequence: TGTGCCAGCAGCCGAGCCGAATCCGGGACTAGCAAGTTCTTC. Using reference TRBV7-3 and TRBJ2-1 for the parts outside the CDR3, the full variable domain is GAGVSQTPSNKVTEKGKYVELRCDPISGHTALYWYRQSLGQGPEFLIYFQGTGAADDSGLPNDRFFAVRPEGSVSTLKIQRTERGDSAVYLCASSRAESGTSKFFGPGTRLTVL.

The genes are TRBV28 and TRBJ1-4, with 7 nucleotides matching TRBD1. The junction had 10 bases not matched to a gene; V was cut back by 7 bases and J by 8 bases. Germline CDR1 is MDHEN and CDR2 is SYDVKM. This CDR3 has 14 amino acids. In DNA form, the CDR3 reads TGTGCCAGCATTAAACTAGGGGGCGCGGAAAAACTGTTTTTT. This encodes CASIKLGGAEKLFF.

Details on this clone: The junction differs from germline at one of its ends, possibly a read error. The chain combines TRBV9 with TRBJ2-1, with 9 bases aligning to TRBD2. The CDR3 is 13 amino acids. In germline, CDR1 is SGDLS, CDR2 YYNGEE. Here the CDR3 reads CASSGSSYNEQFF. CDR3 bases: TGTGCCAGTAGCGGGAGCTCCTACAATGAGCAGTTCTTC.

The sample holds a few counts of this clone. The gene calls are TRBV5-1 and TRBJ1-6; possible D gene TRBD1, 5 bases. With 1 base removed from V and 0 bases from J, the gap between germline ends came to 8 bases. This CDR3 region has 16 residues. CDR1 and CDR2 from the germline V gene are SGHRS and YFSETQ. In nucleotides, the CDR3 is TGCGCCAGCAGCTTGTACAGGAGCTCCTATAATTCACCCCTCCACTTT. This translates into CASSLYRSSYNSPLHF.

The chain couples TRBV29-1 to TRBJ2-7, with D unresolved. The CDR3 runs to 13 residues. Trimming took off 4 bases at V and 0 bases at J, with 10 bases between the two ends. The V gene's germline CDR1 is SQVTM and CDR2 ANQGSEA. The CDR3: CSVVNTLSYEQYF. In DNA form, the CDR3 reads TGCAGCGTTGTGAACACCCTCTCCTACGAGCAGTACTTC.

The chain is built from TRBV7-2 and TRBJ1-2, with a tentative D call TRBD1 (5 bases). Trimming stripped 2 bases from V and 7 bases from J, with 17 bases between. The CDR3 is made up of 15 amino acids. Germline V gene sequence: CDR1 SGHTA, CDR2 FQGNSA. CDR3 protein: CASSLLRGARAGYTF. CDR3 coding DNA: TGTGCCAGCAGCTTACTTCGTGGGGCTCGGGCTGGCTACACCTTC.

The CDR3 sequence: CASSAPQTGSTGELFF. The CDR3 DNA reads as TGTGCCAGCAGCGCCCCACAGACAGGGAGCACCGGGGAGCTGTTTTTT. The rearrangement joins TRBV9 to TRBJ2-2, with 7 bases identical to TRBD1. V was clipped by 3 bases and J by 4 bases; unmatched bases: 9. The length of the CDR3 is 16 residues. Germline CDR1 reads SGDLS; CDR2 reads YYNGEE.

V usage is TRBV7-2 and J usage is TRBJ2-5, with TRBD2 identical over 10 bases. The germline V gene encodes CDR1 SGHTA and CDR2 FQGNSA. Unmatched junction bases numbered 7, after V lost 5 bases and J lost 4 bases. The CDR3 totals 15 residues. CDR3 in DNA: TGTGCCAGCAGCCCAAGGAGCGGGGGGGGAGAGACCCAGTACTTC. Translation gives CASSPRSGGGETQYF.

The chain employs TRBV12-2 and TRBJ1-1; the table's D gene call, TRBD1, was not cross checked with the DNA. TRBV12-2 is reported as a pseudogene. The CDR3 sequence is 17 residues long. In DNA form, the CDR3 reads TGTGCAAGTCGCTTAGGCCCCCGACAGGGAACGAACACTGAAGCTTTCTTT. Protein product: CASRLGPRQGTNTEAFF.

CDR3: CASSLGSASPNEQYF. CDR3 in DNA: TGTGCCAGCAGCTTGGGTTCGGCTAGCCCAAACGAGCAGTACTTC. The chain recombines TRBV5-4 with TRBJ2-7, with D possibly matching TRBD2 (5 bases). The CDR3 covers 15 residues. Germline V gives CDR1 SGHNT, CDR2 YYREEE (reference sequence). V lost 0 bases, J lost 5 bases, and 15 bases lay in between. The full variable domain, rest sourced from reference TRBV5-4 and TRBJ2-7, is ETGVTQSPTHLIKTRGQQVTLRCSSQSGHNTVSWYQQALGQGPQFIFQYYREEENGRGNFPPRFSGLQFPNYSSELNVNALELDDSALYLCASSLGSASPNEQYFGPGTRLTVT.